The entry that follows covers one TCR beta chain sequence. The sample holds a few counts of this clone. The antigen this receptor binds is unknown. No per-base quality is available; no much larger clone lies one base away. The trim is 5 bases for V and 8 bases for J, with a gap of 18 bases between the germline ends. The CDR3 runs 15 residues from the cysteine to the phenylalanine. This entry keeps only the CDR3 DNA: 45 bases, framed from base 1. CDR1 LGHNT and CDR2 FRNRAP are derived from the germline V gene. The cohort consisted of 600 to 700 healthy bone marrow donors. At the time of sampling, every cohort member was nominally healthy, though immune exposures that went unrecorded were likely present. The donor tested CMV seropositive, placing the donor among the 250 to 350 seropositive members of the cohort. Every donor gave a peripheral blood sample, and the peripheral blood mononuclear cells from that sample were used for TCR beta sequencing. The Qiagen DNeasy Blood Extraction Kit was used to extract genomic DNA from the blood cell samples.

The data were obtained in a study of cytomegalovirus exposure and HLA in healthy donors (dated by TCRdb to 2016 to 2017). Regarding the study in general: According to an earlier analysis of around 600 of the donors, about 170 million T cells yielded 117 million unique TCR beta sequences and around 280 Gb of sequence data. Typing coverage differed by locus: A, B, C, DRB1 and DQB1 were typed in roughly 620-630 donors, DQA1 in about 500, DPA1 in 600 to 610, and DPB1 in 472. Because of strong linkage in the cohort, roughly five DR-DQ haplotypes were treated as single units for association and clustering. Among the roughly 400 genotyped donors, approximately 82% belonged to the genetic ancestry cluster associated with self-reported Caucasian donors. To predict cytomegalovirus infection status, the study combined high-throughput TCR immunosequencing, statistical association of individual TCRs with disease status, and machine learning. Donor age, sex, ethnicity and CMV serostatus were compiled alongside the repertoire data. A later analysis re-examined previously published TCR beta repertoires from 610 or so donors and added high-resolution HLA genotyping to investigate patterns of TCR occurrence. In addition to the first cohort of about 650 subjects, a separate validation cohort of 130 or so different subjects was used. On average, roughly 240,000 unique TCR beta nucleotide sequences were sequenced per donor among 398 genotyped donors of the cohort, with approximately 18% of those sequences being non-productive. All discovery cohort repertoires had been generated using a single sequencing platform. HLA typing covered class I and class II loci at four-digit resolution. In a later genetic analysis, genome-wide SNP genotypes for about 65% of the roughly 670 donors were used, and that subset was treated as a discovery cohort. Rather than drawing on any new phenotypic data, the later analysis identified candidate immune exposures from TCR beta sequences and the way those sequences occurred across donors. An earlier analysis of several hundred of the donors applied high-throughput TCR beta sequencing to assess whether each TCR beta V gene segment acted as functional or pseudogenic. Using immunosequencing, the study profiled T cell repertoires from fewer than 700 subjects and related those repertoires to cytomegalovirus serostatus. An early release covering around 630 HLA-typed donors comprised approximately 290 gigabases of sequencing data and tens of millions of unique TCR sequences. The aim of the study was to test whether cataloging public T cell receptors could identify signatures of past pathogen exposure. What the research found in general, with its limitations: At a false discovery rate of 0.05, a later analysis linked 15,000 to 20,000 TCR beta sequences to specific HLA alleles. In a later genetic analysis, a missense DCLRE1C variant was associated with V-gene and J-gene trimming of TCR beta chains, and the association was replicated in an independent cohort. A later analysis found that HLA-associated TCR beta chains were more clonally expanded and had lower generation probabilities than equally common non-associated chains. Presence/absence analyses assumed roughly uniform sequencing depth across donors, an assumption that may not hold. The 87-base-pair reads could not distinguish some IMGT-functional V segments, including TRBV6-2 and TRBV6-3, so those segments were excluded. In a later analysis, TCR association rates were found to vary across HLA loci, with the most associated TCRs seen for DRB1 alleles and the fewest for HLA-C alleles. Correlated functional status among segregating V segments might be attributable to linkage disequilibrium, but an unknown experimental factor could not be ruled out. In a later genetic analysis, fewer N-insertions in productive TCRs were reported among donors in an Asian-associated ancestry cluster than the approximately 670-donor mean. The authors suggested that the approach could potentially be generalized to other disease states and immunological phenotypes. The cohort was sequenced for TCR beta chains only, and without alpha or paired-chain data the features that could be detected were limited. A further reported finding was that TCR beta sequences accurately predicted the HLA-A and HLA-B alleles for most subjects in the first cohort. The sequencing pipeline was judged likely to have produced a cluster of highly shared sequence variants as a technical artifact. Three of the identified cytomegalovirus-associated TCR beta chains were confirmed in vitro to be specific for cytomegalovirus antigens. In a later analysis, several top co-occurrence clusters were reported to appear linked to parvovirus B19, influenza, CMV and Epstein-Barr virus. The classifier was reported to diagnose cytomegalovirus status with high specificity and sensitivity in both the original cohort and the validation cohort. For the cohort, immune exposure information was limited to CMV serostatus. Broadly in line with IMGT annotations, most TCR beta V segments showed up in productive rearrangements about 90% or about 30% of the time in an earlier analysis of 587 of the donors. In the study, 150 to 200 TCR beta chains were listed as associated with cytomegalovirus. When HLA alleles, especially DR and DQ, strongly co-occurred, attributing TCR associations to individual alleles was difficult. The earlier analysis of approximately 590 of the donors excluded seventeen rarely observed V segments, including chromosome 9 orphons, because counts were too low. Because some donors lacked HLA typing at each locus, the association tests relied only on the typed subset. According to a later analysis, most CMV-associated TCR beta chains appeared to be HLA-restricted, and the HLA associations seemed to be driven largely by CMV exposure. Most TCR sequences were observed very rarely across donors, whereas some public TCRs were present in many individuals.

Library preparation used the immunoSEQ multiplex PCR assay. For the multiplex PCR, a mixture combining 60 forward primers for TCR Vbeta segments and 13 reverse primers for TCR Jbeta segments was used. The CDR3 region of rearranged TCR beta genes was amplified from genomic DNA by a multiplex PCR assay. Amplified TCR beta libraries were sequenced as 87-base-pair reads on the Illumina HiSeq System. In the authors' own workflow: In a later analysis, some 80 million unique TCR beta chains were counted across the roughly 670 repertoires, and roughly 11 million of these chains were shared by at least two donors. Raw reads were error-corrected and collapsed into unique sequences with a nearest-neighbor algorithm that merged closely related sequences to remove PCR and sequencing errors. CDR3 sequences were aligned to IMGT reference sequences to assign V, D and J gene segments. For a sequence to be retained, a match of at least six nucleotides to both a V gene segment and a J gene segment was required. A rearrangement was called productive if the CDR3 had no stop codons and remained in frame with V and J, and every other rearrangement was called non-productive. Following IMGT convention, CDR3 was defined as the stretch from the second conserved V-encoded cysteine up to the conserved J-encoded phenylalanine. The earlier analysis of about 560 of the donors excluded any sequence lacking an unambiguous match to a single V gene segment. In an earlier analysis of several hundred of the donors, V segments were called functional above 56.7% productive rearrangements and were called segregating when the between-donor standard deviation exceeded 5%. A statistical classification framework was developed to diagnose cytomegalovirus status using the catalog of TCR beta chain sequences. V and J gene assignment, in a later analysis, came from comparing TCR nucleotide sequences with IMGT/GENE-DB human TR gene sequences. Using the TCRdist pipeline, a later analysis assigned CDR3 sequences along with most-parsimonious VDJ recombination scenarios. In a later analysis, each TCR beta chain was defined by its CDR3 amino acid sequence together with its V-gene family, and reads without a unique V-gene family were excluded. In a later analysis, 450 to 600 highly shared, low-generation-probability nucleotide sequences were removed to address suspected cross-contamination and a sequencing artifact. A later analysis calculated a clonal expansion index for each public chain from normalized within-repertoire ranks of inferred template counts. A later analysis computed generation probabilities with a VDJ recombination model fitted to out-of-frame rearrangements, and checked the results against IGoR. In a later analysis, hypergeometric tests were used to score TCR-TCR, TCR-HLA and TCR-CMV co-occurrence, with a repertoire-size bias correction applied to TCR pairs. In a later analysis, false discovery rates were estimated by permuting HLA or CMV assignments 20 times. In a later analysis, co-occurring TCRs were grouped using DBSCAN, and TCRdist sequence similarity was added for clustering within HLA-allele-positive subsets. Repertoires with fewer than 30,000 or more than 120,000 public chains, plus five repertoires with anomalous nucleotide sharing, were excluded from co-occurrence clustering. Drawn from immuneACCESS, this table holds only the in-frame rearrangements with V and J called that TCRdb kept. Clones are partly lost; checked studies trace under half to an unresolved V gene and leave the rest unexplained. V, J and clone size are those of that table, while D and trimming were read from the DNA. In this sample the table shows about 100,000 clones, 10% of which occur a single time. Jointly, the top ten make up roughly 5% of the sample.

The source of this sequence is a man between 40 and 49 years old in good health and CMV-seropositive. The sequencing input was PBMCs. This chain is built from TRBV12-5 and TRBJ1-4; TRBD1 could be the D gene, as 5 bases match. The CDR3 protein is CASGPSDGGEEKLFF. The nucleotides read TGTGCTAGTGGTCCGTCGGACGGGGGTGAGGAAAAACTGTTTTTT.